This entry lists 5 T cell receptor beta chains sequenced from one sample in a study. Each CDR3 protein is one row after TCRdb ran MiXCR on the 5' RACE reads. The table includes tens of thousands of distinct CDR3 sequences, about 32% detected once. Sample: tumor-infiltrating memory CD4+ T cells sorted from the breast tumor. The sample's subset: memory CD4+ T cells, CD4+CD45RO+CD25-. The receptor source for this set is a female donor with breast cancer.

The chain recombines TRBV20-1 with TRBJ2-5; D is unresolved. The germline V gene encodes CDR1 DFQATT and CDR2 SNEGSKA (reference sequence). Trimming removed 4 bases at V and 5 bases at J, with 8 bases between. This CDR3 is 11 amino acids long. CDR3 in amino acids: CSAILAETQYF. The CDR3 DNA reads as TGCAGTGCTATCCTGGCCGAGACCCAGTACTTC.

The table lists this clonotype with a few counts. The chain uses TRBV25-1 and TRBJ2-5, with unresolved D. Trimming took off 4 bases at V and 5 bases at J, with 8 bases between the two ends. The CDR3 length is 12 residues. Germline CDR1 is MGHDK and CDR2 is SYGVNS. This CDR3 is CASSAAIETQYF. The DNA for the CDR3 is TGTGCCAGCAGTGCGGCTATCGAGACCCAGTACTTC.

The genes are TRBV11-3 and TRBJ2-3; no clear D gene. The V end lost 4 bases, the J end lost 1 base, and 12 bases lay between the germline ends. This CDR3 region has 15 residues. CDR1 is SGHNT and CDR2 is YENEEA in the germline V gene. For the CDR3, the DNA is TGTGCCAGCAGCTCCTCCGACTCTCGCACAGATACGCAGTATTTT. The encoded protein is CASSSSDSRTDTQYF.

This clonotype occurred many times. This chain uses TRBV29-1 with TRBJ2-7; D is perhaps TRBD1 (6 bases). CDR1 is SQVTM, CDR2 ANQGSEA, per germline. This CDR3 has 14 amino acids. The V end was cut by 5 bases, the J end by 2 bases, with 16 bases between. This chain's CDR3 is CSVLLRGKAYEQYF. CDR3 nucleotide sequence: TGCAGCGTTCTTTTGAGGGGGAAAGCCTACGAGCAGTACTTC.

This clonotype was detected only a few times. The chain links TRBV20-1 to TRBJ2-1, with 9 bases that match TRBD2. The CDR3 totals 14 residues. V dropped 2 bases and J dropped 8; count of bases not matched to a gene: 7. Germline CDR1 is DFQATT and CDR2 is SNEGSKA (reference sequence). CDR3 bases: TGCAGTGCTAGATTGGCGGGAGGGGTAGATGAGCAGTTCTTC. Translated: CSARLAGGVDEQFF.